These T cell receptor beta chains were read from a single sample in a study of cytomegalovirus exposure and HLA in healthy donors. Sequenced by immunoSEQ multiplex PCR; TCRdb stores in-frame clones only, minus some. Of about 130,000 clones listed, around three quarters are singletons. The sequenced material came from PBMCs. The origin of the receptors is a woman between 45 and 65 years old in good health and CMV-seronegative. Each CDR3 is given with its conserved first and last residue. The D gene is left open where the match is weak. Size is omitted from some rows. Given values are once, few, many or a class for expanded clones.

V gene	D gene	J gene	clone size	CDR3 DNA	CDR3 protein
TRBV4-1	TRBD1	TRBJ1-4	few	TGCGCCAGCAGCCAAGGGGACAGTGTTGAAAAACTGTTTTTT	CASSQGDSVEKLFF
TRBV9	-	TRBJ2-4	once	TGTGCCAGCAGCGTAGAGGAGCGGCTAGCCAAAAACATTCAGTACTTC	CASSVEERLAKNIQYF
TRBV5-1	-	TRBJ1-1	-	TGCGCCAGCAGTGAAACAGCGAACACTGAAGCTTTCTTT	CASSETANTEAFF
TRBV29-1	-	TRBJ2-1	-	TGCAGCGTTGAAGCTCCTGGGGGCCTCCACAATGAGCAGTTCTTC	CSVEAPGGLHNEQFF
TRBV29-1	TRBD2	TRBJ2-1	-	TGCAGCGTTGCCCCTACACTAGCGGGAGTTTACAATGAGCAGTTCTTC	CSVAPTLAGVYNEQFF
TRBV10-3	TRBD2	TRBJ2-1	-	TGTGCCATCAGTGAGTCAGCGGGAGGGACCAATGAGCAGTTCTTC	CAISESAGGTNEQFF
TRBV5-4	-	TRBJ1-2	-	TGTGCCAGCAGCTTACCTCCCCCCCCCAGGGGTCATAGCGGCTACACCTTC	CASSLPPPPRGHSGYTF
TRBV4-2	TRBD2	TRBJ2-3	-	TGTGCCAGCAGCCAGGGGACTAGTGCAGATACGCAGTATTTT	CASSQGTSADTQYF
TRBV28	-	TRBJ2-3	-	TGTGCCAGCAAAGTAGGCGGGAAGGGGACAGATACGCAGTATTTT	CASKVGGKGTDTQYF
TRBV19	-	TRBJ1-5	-	TGTGCCAGTAGTATAGATGGGGCTGGCAATCAGCCCCAGCATTTT	CASSIDGAGNQPQHF
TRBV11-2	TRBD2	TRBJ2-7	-	TGTGCCAGCAGCTTACCCCGGACTAGCGGGCTAACCTACGAGCAGTACTTC	CASSLPRTSGLTYEQYF
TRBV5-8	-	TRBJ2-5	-	TGTGCCAGCACTACTTCGGAGACCCAGTACTTC	CASTTSETQYF
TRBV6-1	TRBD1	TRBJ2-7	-	TGTGCCAGCAGTGAAGCCGAGTTACGGGACAGGGAAACCTACGAGCAGTACTTC	CASSEAELRDRETYEQYF
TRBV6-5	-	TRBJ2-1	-	TGTGCCAGCAGTTACGACACGGGATACTCCTACAATGAGCAGTTCTTC	CASSYDTGYSYNEQFF
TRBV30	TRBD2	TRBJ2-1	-	TGTGCCTGGAGTCCTGGGACTAGCGGACCCTACAATGAGCAGTTCTTC	CAWSPGTSGPYNEQFF
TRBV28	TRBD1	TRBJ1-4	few	TGTGCCAGCAGTTTTGCGGCAGGGGGAAATGAAAAACTGTTTTTT	CASSFAAGGNEKLFF
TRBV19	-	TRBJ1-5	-	TGTGCCAGTAGTATTAGTTCCTTCGCGGGATATAGCAATCAGCCCCAGCATTTT	CASSISSFAGYSNQPQHF
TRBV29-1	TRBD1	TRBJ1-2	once	TGCAGCGTACCGGGACAGCTGAACTATGGCTACCCCTTC	CSVPGQLNYGYPF
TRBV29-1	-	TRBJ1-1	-	TGCAGCGCCCACCTAAGTACTGAAGCTTTCTTT	CSAHLSTEAFF
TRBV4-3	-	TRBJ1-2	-	TGCGCCAGCAGCCAAGATCTCGCAGGGGACTATGGCTACACCTTC	CASSQDLAGDYGYTF
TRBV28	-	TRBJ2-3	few	TGTGCCAGCAGTGAGACTCACACGCAGTATTTT	CASSETHTQYF
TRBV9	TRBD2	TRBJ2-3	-	TGTGCCAGCAGCGTAGCGAGACTAGCGGGAGGAGTAGATACGCAGTATTTT	CASSVARLAGGVDTQYF
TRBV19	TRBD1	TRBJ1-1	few	TGTGCCAGTAGGAGGGACAGGGTGGCCACTGAAGCTTTCTTT	CASRRDRVATEAFF
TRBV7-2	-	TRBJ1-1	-	TGTGCCAGCAGCCCAATGGGAGTGGGCCTCATGAACACTGAAGCTTTCTTT	CASSPMGVGLMNTEAFF
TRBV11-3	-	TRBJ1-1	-	TGTGCCAGCAGCCACCCCCCTCGGGGCACTGAAGCTTTCTTT	CASSHPPRGTEAFF
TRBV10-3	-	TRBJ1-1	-	TGTGCCATCAGTGGAGGGGGTAACACTGAAGCTTTCTTT	CAISGGGNTEAFF
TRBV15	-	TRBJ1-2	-	TGTGCCACCAGCAGAGGGAGGGATGGCTACACCTTC	CATSRGRDGYTF
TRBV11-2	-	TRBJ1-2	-	TGTGCCAGCAGCCAAACGGACTATGGCTACACCTTC	CASSQTDYGYTF
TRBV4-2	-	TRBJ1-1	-	TGTGCCAGCAGCCAAGGTAACAGGTTGAACACTGAAGCTTTCTTT	CASSQGNRLNTEAFF
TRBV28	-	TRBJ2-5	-	TGTGCCAGCACCGCGACAGGTTTCCAAGAGACCCAGTACTTC	CASTATGFQETQYF
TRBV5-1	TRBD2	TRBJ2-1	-	TGCGCCAGCAGCTTGGTTTTAGCGGGAGTTAATGAGCAGTTCTTC	CASSLVLAGVNEQFF